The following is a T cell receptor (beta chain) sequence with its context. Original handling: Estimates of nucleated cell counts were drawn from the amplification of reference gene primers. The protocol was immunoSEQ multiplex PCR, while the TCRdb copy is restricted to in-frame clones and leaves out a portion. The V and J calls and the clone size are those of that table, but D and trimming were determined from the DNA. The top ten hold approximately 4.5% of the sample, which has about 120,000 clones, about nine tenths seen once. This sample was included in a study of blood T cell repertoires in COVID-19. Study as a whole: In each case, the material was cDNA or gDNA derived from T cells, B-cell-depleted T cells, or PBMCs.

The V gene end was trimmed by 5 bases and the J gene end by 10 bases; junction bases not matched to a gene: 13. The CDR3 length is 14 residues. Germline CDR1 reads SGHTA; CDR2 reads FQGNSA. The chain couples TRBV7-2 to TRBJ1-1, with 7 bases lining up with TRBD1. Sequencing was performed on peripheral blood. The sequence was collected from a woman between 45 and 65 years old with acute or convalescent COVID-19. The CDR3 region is CASSLDRDSTRAFF. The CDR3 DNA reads TGTGCCAGCAGCCTTGACCGGGACAGCACGAGAGCTTTCTTT. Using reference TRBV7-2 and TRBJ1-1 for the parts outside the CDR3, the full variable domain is GAGVSQSPSNKVTEKGKDVELRCDPISGHTALYWYRQSLGQGLEFLIYFQGNSAPDKSGLPSDRFSAERTGGSVSTLTIQRTQQEDSAVYLCASSLDRDSTRAFFGQGTRLTVV.